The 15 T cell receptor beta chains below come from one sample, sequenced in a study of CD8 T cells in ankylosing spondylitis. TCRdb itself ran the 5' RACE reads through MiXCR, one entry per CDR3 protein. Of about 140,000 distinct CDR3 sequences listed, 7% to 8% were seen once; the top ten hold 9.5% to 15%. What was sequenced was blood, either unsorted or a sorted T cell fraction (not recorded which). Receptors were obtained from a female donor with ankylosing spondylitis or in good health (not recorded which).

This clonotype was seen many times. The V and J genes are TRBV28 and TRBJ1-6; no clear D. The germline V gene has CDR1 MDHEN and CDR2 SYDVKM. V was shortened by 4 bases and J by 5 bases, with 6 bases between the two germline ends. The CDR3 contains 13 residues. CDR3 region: CASSSAHNSPLHF. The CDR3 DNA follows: TGTGCCAGCAGTTCAGCTCATAATTCACCCCTCCACTTT.

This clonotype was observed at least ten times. CDR3 bases: TGTGCCAGCAGCCCATTCCAGACTACGAACACCGGGGAGCTGTTTTTT. Its protein is CASSPFQTTNTGELFF. The chain links TRBV7-8 to TRBJ2-2, with a weak D call TRBD2 (5 bases). The CDR3 is 16 residues long. The V end lost 5 bases, the J end lost 0 bases, and 13 bases lay between the germline ends. CDR1 is SGHVS and CDR2 is FQNEAQ in the germline V gene.

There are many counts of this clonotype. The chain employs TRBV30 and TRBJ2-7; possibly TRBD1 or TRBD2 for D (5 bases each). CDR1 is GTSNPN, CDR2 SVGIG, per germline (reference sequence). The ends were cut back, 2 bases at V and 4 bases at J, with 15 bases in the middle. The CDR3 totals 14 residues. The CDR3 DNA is TGTGCCTGGAGTTTTGAGGGGAGAAGGTACGAGCAGTACTTC. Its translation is CAWSFEGRRYEQYF.

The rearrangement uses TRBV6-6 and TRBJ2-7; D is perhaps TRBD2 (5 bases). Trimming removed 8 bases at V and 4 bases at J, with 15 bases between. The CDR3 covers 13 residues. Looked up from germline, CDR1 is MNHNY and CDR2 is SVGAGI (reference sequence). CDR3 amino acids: CASGTRGLYEQYF. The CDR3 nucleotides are TGTGCCAGCGGAACTAGAGGGTTATACGAGCAGTACTTC.

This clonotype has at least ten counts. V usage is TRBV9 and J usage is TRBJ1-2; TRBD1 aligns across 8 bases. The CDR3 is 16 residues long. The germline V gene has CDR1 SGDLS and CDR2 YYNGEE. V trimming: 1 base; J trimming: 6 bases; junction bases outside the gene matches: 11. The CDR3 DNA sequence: TGTGCCAGCAGCGTATCTCCCGACGGACAGGGCGATGGCTACACCTTC. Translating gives CASSVSPDGQGDGYTF.

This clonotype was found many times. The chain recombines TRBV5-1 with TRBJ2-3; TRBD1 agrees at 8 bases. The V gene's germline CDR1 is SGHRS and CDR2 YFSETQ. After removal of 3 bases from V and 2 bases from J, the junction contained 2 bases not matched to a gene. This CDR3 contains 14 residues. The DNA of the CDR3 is TGCGCCAGCAGCTCAGGGGGCCACACAGATACGCAGTATTTT. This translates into CASSSGGHTDTQYF.

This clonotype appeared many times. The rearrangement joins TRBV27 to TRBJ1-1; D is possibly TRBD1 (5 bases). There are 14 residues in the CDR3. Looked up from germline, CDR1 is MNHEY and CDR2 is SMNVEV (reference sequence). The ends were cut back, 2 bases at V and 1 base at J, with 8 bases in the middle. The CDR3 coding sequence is TGTGCCAGCAGTTTACAGGGATCGAACACTGAAGCTTTCTTT. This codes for CASSLQGSNTEAFF.

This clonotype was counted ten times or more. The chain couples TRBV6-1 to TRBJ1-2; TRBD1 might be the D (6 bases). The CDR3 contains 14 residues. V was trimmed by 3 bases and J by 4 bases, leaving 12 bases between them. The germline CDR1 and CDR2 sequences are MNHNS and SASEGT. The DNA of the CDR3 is TGTGCCAGCAGTGATAGAATGGACAGCTATGGCTACACCTTC. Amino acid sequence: CASSDRMDSYGYTF.

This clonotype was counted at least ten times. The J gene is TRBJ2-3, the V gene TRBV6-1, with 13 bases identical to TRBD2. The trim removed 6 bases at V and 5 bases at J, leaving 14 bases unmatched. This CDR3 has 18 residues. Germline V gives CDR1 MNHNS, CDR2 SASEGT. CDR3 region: CASSPSWTSGGGGDTQYF. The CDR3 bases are TGTGCCAGCAGCCCCTCCTGGACTAGCGGGGGCGGGGGAGATACGCAGTATTTT.

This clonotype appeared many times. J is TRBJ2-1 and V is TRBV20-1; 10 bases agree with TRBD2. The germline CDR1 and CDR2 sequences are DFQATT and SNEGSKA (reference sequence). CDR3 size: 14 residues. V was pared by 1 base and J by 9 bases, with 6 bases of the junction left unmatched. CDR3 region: CSARVEAGGLEQFF. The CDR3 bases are TGCAGTGCTAGAGTAGAAGCGGGGGGGCTTGAGCAGTTCTTC.

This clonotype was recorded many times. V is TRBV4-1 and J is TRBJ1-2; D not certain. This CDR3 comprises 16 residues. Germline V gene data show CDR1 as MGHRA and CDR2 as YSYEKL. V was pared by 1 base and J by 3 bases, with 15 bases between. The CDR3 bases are TGCGCCAGCAGCCAAGGAGTTAGGTTGACGGACTATGGCTACACCTTC. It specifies CASSQGVRLTDYGYTF.

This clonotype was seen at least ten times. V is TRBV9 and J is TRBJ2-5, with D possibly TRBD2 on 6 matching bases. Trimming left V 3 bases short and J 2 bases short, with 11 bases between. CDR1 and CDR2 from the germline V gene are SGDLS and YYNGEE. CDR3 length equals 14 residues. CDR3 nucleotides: TGTGCCAGCAGCGCTGGGGGGTGGCAAGAGACCCAGTACTTC. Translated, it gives CASSAGGWQETQYF.

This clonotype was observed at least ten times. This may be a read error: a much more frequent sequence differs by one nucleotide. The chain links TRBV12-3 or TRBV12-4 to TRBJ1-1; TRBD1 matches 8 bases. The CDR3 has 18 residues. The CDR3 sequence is CTSTSFGRLDRENTEAFF. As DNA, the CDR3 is TGTACCAGCACCTCATTTGGTCGGCTGGACAGGGAGAACACTGAAGCTTTCTTT.

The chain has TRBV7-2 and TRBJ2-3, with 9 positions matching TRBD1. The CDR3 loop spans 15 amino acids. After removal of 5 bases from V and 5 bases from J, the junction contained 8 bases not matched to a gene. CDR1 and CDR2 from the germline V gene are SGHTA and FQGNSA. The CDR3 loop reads CASSGTGGAKDTQYF. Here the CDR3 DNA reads TGTGCCAGCAGCGGAACAGGGGGCGCGAAAGATACGCAGTATTTT. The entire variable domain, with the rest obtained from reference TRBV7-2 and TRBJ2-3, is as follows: GAGVSQSPSNKVTEKGKDVELRCDPISGHTALYWYRQSLGQGLEFLIYFQGNSAPDKSGLPSDRFSAERTGGSVSTLTIQRTQQEDSAVYLCASSGTGGAKDTQYFGPGTRLTVL.

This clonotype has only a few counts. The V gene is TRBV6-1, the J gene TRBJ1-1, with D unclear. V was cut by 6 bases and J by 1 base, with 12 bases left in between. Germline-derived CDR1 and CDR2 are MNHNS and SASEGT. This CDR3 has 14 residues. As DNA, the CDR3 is TGTGCCAGCAGCGAGAGTTGGGCGAACACTGAAGCTTTCTTT. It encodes CASSESWANTEAFF.